Listed here are 3 T cell receptor beta chains from one sample, sequenced in a study of blood T cells in healthy people across ages. With a J-beta primer mix and a sample-barcoded 5' primer, a second PCR ran roughly 7 to 11 cycles. TCRdb recomputed calls from the 5' RACE reads with MiXCR, one row per CDR3 protein. The sample has some 1,000,000 distinct CDR3 sequences; under 30% are singletons. These data are also associated with another study on T cells of mothers and their children.

What was sequenced was blood. All receptors come from a girl aged 2 to 10 in good health.

The chain couples TRBV2 to TRBJ2-5; 13 bases fit TRBD2. The CDR3 consists of 19 residues. The germline V gene has CDR1 SNHLY and CDR2 FYNNEI. Trimming removed 6 bases from V and 4 bases from J; junction bases left unmatched: 17. The CDR3 loop reads CASSDDFSTSGGAGETQYF. The CDR3 DNA reads as TGTGCCAGCAGCGACGACTTTTCCACTAGCGGGGGGGCGGGAGAGACCCAGTACTTC.

The chain recombines TRBV27 with TRBJ2-6; unclear D gene. Trimming cost V 5 bases and J 4 bases, with 9 bases left between them. The CDR3 covers 14 residues. Looked up from germline, CDR1 is MNHEY and CDR2 is SMNVEV (reference sequence). DNA for the CDR3: TGTGCCAGCAGTGTCCTCGGGGGGGCCAACGTCCTGACTTTC. This sequence encodes CASSVLGGANVLTF.

This clonotype was counted many times. The chain joins TRBV9 to TRBJ2-2, with TRBD2 as a possible D gene (6 bases). The V end was cut by 0 bases, the J end by 4 bases, with 13 bases between. Germline V lookup: CDR1 SGDLS, CDR2 YYNGEE. There are 16 residues in the CDR3. DNA for the CDR3: TGTGCCAGCAGCGTAGCTTCGTTCGGGGGCACCGGGGAGCTGTTTTTT. The encoded protein is CASSVASFGGTGELFF.